This entry is about one T cell receptor (beta chain). The antigen is undetermined. The data were taken from a study of shared clonotypes between healthy human individuals. With 5 bases removed from V and 2 bases from J, the gap between germline ends came to 10 bases. Germline values: CDR1 SGHTA, CDR2 FQGNSA. This CDR3 contains 13 residues. Study-wide points: Rarefaction showed sorted-subset sequencing was incomplete despite large depth.

The naive CD8 fraction comprised CD45RO-negative cells positively selected for CCR7 and excluded terminally differentiated effector memory CD45RA+ cells. The donors, all of them Caucasian adults, lived in Nashville, Tennessee. Several immunoSEQ plates held equal portions of the genomic DNA taken from each subset. Only in-frame clones appear in the TCRdb table, and some are missing; sequencing was by immunoSEQ multiplex PCR. The sample lists around 600,000 clones, around 96% occurring once. The chain recombines TRBV7-2 with TRBJ2-7; D not resolved. The material sequenced was naive CD8+ T cells sorted from blood. This TCR came from a woman aged 25-40 years in good health. The CDR3 DNA sequence: TGTGCCAGCAGCCGGACCCAGACCTACGAGCAGTACTTC. It specifies CASSRTQTYEQYF. The full variable domain, in which reference TRBV7-2 and TRBJ2-7 provide the parts outside the CDR3, is GAGVSQSPSNKVTEKGKDVELRCDPISGHTALYWYRQSLGQGLEFLIYFQGNSAPDKSGLPSDRFSAERTGGSVSTLTIQRTQQEDSAVYLCASSRTQTYEQYFGPGTRLTVT.